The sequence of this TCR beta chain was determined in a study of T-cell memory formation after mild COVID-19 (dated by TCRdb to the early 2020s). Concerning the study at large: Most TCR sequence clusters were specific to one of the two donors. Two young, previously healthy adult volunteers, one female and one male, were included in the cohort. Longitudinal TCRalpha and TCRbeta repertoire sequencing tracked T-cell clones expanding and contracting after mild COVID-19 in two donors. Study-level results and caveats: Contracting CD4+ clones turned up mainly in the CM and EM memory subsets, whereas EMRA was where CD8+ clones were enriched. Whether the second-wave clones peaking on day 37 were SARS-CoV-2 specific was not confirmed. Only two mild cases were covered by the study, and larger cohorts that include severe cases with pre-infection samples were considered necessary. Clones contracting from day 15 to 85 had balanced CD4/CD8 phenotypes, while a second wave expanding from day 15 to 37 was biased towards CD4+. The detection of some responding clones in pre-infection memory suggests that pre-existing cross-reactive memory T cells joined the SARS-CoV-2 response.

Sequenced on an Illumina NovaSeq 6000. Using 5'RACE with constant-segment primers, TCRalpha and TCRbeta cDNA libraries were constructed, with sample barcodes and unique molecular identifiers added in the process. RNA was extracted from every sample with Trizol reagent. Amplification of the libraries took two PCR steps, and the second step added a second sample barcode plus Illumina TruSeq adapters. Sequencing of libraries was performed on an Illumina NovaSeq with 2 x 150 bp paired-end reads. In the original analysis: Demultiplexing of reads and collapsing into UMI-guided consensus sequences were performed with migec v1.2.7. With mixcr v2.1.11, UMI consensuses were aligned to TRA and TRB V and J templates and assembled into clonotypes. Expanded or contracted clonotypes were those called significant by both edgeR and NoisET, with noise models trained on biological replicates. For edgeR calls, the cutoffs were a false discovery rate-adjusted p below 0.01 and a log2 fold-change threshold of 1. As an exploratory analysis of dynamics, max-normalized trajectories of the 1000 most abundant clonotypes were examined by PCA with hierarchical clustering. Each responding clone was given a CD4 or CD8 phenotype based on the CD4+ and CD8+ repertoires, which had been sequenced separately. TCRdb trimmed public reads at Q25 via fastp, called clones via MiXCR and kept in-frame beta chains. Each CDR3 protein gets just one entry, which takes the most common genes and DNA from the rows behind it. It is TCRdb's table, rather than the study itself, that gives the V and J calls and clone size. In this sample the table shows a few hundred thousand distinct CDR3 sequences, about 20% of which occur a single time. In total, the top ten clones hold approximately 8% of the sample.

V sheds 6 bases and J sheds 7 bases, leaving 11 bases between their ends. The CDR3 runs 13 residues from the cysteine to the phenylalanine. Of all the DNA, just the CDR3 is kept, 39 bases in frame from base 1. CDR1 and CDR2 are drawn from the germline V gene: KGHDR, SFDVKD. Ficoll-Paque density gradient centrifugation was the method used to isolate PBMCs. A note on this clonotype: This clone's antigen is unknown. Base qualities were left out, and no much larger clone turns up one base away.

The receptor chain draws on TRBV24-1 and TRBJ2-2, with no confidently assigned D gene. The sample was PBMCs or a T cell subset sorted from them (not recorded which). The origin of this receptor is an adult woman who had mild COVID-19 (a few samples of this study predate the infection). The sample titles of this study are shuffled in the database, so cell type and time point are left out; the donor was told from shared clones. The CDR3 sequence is CATSRQVGGELFF. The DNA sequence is TGTGCCACCAGTCGCCAGGTCGGCGGGGAGCTGTTTTTT.